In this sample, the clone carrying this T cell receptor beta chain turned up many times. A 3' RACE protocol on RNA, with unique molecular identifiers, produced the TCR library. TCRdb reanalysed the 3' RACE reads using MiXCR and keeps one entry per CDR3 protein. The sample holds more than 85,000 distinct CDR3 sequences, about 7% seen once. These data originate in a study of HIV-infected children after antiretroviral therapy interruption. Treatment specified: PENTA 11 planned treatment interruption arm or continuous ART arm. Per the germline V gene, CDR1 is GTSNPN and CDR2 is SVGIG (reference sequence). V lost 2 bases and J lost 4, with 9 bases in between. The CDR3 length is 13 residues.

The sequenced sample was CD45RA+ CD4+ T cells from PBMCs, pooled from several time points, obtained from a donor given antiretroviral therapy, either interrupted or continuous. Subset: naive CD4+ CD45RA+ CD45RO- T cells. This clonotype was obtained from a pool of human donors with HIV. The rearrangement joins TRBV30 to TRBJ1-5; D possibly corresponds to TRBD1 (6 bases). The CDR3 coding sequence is TGTGCCTGGAGTAAGGACAGAAATCAGCCCCAGCATTTT. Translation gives CAWSKDRNQPQHF.